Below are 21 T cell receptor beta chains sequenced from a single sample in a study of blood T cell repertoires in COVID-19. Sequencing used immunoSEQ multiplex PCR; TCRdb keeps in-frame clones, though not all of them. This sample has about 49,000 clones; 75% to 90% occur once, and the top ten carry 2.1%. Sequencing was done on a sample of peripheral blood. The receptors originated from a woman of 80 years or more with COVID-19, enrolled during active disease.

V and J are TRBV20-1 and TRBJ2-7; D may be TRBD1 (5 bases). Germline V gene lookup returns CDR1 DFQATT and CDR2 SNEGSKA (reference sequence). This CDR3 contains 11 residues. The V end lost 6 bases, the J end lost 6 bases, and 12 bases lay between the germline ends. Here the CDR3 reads CSARVGPEQYF. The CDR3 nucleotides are TGCAGTGCCAGGGTAGGCCCCGAGCAGTACTTC.

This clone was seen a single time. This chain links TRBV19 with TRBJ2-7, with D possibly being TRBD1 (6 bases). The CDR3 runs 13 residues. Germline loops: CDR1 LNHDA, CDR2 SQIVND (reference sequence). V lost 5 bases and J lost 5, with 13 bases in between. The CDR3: CASSPSQGHEQYF. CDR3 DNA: TGTGCCAGTAGTCCTTCACAGGGCCACGAGCAGTACTTC.

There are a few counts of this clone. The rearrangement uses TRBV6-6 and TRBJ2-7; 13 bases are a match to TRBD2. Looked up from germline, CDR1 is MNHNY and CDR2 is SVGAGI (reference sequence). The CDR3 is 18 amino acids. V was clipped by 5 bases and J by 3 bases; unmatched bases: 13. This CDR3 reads CASSPGTSGTARIYEQYF. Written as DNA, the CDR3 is TGTGCCAGCAGTCCCGGGACTAGCGGGACCGCCAGGATCTACGAGCAGTACTTC.

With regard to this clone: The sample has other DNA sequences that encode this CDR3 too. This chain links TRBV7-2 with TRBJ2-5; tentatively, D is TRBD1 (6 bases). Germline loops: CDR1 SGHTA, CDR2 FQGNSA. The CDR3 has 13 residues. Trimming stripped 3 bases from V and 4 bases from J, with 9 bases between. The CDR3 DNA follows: TGTGCCAGCAGCTTGGGGGCGGGAGAGACCCAGTACTTC. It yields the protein CASSLGAGETQYF.

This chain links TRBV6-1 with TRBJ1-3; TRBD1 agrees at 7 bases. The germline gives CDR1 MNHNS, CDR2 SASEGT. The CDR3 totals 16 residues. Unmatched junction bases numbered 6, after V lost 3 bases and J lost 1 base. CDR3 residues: CASSDGQAFSGNTIYF. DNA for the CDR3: TGTGCCAGCAGTGATGGACAGGCTTTTTCTGGAAACACCATATATTTT.

The CDR3 sequence is CASSRTGVDSPLHF. In nucleotides, the CDR3 is TGTGCCAGCAGCCGGACAGGGGTAGATTCACCCCTCCACTTT. This chain joins TRBV5-8 and TRBJ1-6, with 9 bases that match TRBD1. The V and J ends lost 4 bases and 8 bases, in that order; junction bases with no gene match: 4. The CDR3 consists of 14 residues. Per germline, CDR1 SGHTS and CDR2 YDEGEE.

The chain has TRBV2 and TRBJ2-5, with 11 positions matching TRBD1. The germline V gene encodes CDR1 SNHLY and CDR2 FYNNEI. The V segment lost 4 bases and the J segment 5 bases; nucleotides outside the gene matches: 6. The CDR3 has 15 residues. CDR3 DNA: TGTGCCAGCAGTGGACGGACAGGGGGCGTTGAGACCCAGTACTTC. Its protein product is CASSGRTGGVETQYF.

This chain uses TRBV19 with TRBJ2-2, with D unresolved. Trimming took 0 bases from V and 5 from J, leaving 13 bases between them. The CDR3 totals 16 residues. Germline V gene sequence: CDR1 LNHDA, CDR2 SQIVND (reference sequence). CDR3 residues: CASSIESVRWTGELFF. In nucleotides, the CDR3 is TGTGCCAGTAGTATAGAGAGCGTCCGTTGGACCGGGGAGCTGTTTTTT. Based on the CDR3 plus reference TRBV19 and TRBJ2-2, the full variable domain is DGGITQSPKYLFRKEGQNVTLSCEQNLNHDAMYWYRQDPGQGLRLIYYSQIVNDFQKGDIAEGYSVSREKKESFPLTVTSAQKNPTAFYLCASSIESVRWTGELFFGEGSRLTVL.

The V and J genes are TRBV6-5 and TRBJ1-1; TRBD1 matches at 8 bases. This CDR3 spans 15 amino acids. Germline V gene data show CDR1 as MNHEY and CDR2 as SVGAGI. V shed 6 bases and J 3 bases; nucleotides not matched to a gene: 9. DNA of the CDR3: TGTGCCAGCAGGGGACGCGGACAGGGCCACACTGAAGCTTTCTTT. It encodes CASRGRGQGHTEAFF.

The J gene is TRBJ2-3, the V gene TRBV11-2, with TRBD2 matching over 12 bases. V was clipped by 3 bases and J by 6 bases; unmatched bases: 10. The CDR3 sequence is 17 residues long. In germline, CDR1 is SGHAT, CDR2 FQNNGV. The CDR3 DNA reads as TGTGCCAGCAGCTTCCTGACTAGCGGGAGTGGTGGGGATACGCAGTATTTT. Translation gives CASSFLTSGSGGDTQYF.

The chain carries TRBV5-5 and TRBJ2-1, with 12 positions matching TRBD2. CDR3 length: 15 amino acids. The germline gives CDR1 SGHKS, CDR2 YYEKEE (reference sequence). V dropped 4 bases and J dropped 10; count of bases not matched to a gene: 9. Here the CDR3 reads CASSPLAGGLKEQFF. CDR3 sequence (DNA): TGTGCCAGCAGCCCGCTAGCGGGGGGGCTAAAGGAGCAGTTCTTC.

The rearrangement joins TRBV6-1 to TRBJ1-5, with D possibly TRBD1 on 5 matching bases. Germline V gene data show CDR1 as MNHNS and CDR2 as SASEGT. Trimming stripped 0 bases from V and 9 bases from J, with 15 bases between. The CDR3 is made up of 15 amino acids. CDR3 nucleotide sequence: TGTGCCAGCAGTGAAGCGCCTACAGGAGCCTGGCCCCAGCATTTT. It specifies CASSEAPTGAWPQHF.

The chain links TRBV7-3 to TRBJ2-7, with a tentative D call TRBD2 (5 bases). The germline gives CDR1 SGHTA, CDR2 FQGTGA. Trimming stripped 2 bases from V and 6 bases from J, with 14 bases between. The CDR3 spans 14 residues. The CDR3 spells CASSLAGGRGEQYF. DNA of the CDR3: TGTGCCAGCAGCTTAGCAGGCGGCCGGGGCGAGCAGTACTTC.

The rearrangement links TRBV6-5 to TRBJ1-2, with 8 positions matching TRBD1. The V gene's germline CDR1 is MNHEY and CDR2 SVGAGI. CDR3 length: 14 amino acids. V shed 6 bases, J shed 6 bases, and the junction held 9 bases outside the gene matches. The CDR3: CASSHGQGGNGYTF. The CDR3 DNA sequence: TGTGCCAGCAGCCACGGACAGGGAGGAAATGGCTACACCTTC.

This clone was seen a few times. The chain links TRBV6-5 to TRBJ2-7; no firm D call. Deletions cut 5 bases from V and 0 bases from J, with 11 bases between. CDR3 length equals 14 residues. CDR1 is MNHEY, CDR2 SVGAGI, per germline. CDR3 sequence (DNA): TGTGCCAGCAGTCGACTGCACAACTCCTACGAGCAGTACTTC. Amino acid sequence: CASSRLHNSYEQYF.

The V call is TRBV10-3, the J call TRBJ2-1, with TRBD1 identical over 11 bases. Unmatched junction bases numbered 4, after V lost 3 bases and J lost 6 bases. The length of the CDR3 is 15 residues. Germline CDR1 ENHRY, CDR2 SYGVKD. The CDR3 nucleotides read TGTGCCATCAGTGAATTTGGGACAGGGGGCAATGAGCAGTTCTTC. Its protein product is CAISEFGTGGNEQFF.

CDR3 amino acids: CASSFYPRFTTEAFF. In nucleotides, the CDR3 is TGTGCCAGCAGTTTTTACCCCAGGTTCACCACTGAAGCTTTCTTT. This sequence joins TRBV28 and TRBJ1-1; D is uncertain. Deletions cut 3 bases from V and 4 bases from J, with 15 bases between. The V gene's germline CDR1 is MDHEN and CDR2 SYDVKM. The length of the CDR3 is 15 residues. Full variable domain (missing parts from reference TRBV28 and TRBJ1-1): DVKVTQSSRYLVKRTGEKVFLECVQDMDHENMFWYRQDPGLGLRLIYFSYDVKMKEKGDIPEGYSVSREKKERFSLILESASTNQTSMYLCASSFYPRFTTEAFFGQGTRLTVV.

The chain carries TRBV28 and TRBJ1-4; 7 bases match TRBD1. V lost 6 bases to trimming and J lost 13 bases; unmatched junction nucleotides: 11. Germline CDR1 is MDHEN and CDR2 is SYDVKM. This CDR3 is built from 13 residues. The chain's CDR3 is CASSLTGTVRLFF. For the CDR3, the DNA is TGTGCCAGCAGCCTTACCGGGACAGTAAGACTGTTTTTT.

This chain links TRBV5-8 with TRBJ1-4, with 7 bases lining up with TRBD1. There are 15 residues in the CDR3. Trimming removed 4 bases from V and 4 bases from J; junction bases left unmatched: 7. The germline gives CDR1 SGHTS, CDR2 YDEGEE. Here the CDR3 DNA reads TGTGCCAGCAGCACGACCGGGACAGTTAATGAAAAACTGTTTTTT. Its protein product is CASSTTGTVNEKLFF.

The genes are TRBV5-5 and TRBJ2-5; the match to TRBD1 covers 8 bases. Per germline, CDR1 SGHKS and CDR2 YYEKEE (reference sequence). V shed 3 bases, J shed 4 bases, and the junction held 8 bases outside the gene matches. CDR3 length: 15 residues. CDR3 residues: CASSSRTGLGETQYF. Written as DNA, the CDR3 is TGTGCCAGCAGCTCCCGGACAGGGCTAGGAGAGACCCAGTACTTC.

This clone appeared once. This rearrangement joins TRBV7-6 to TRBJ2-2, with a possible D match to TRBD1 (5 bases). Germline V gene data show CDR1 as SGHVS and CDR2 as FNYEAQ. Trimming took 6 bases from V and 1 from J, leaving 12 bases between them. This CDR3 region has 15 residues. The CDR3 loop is CASSSGLGNTGELFF. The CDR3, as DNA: TGTGCCAGCAGTTCAGGGCTAGGGAACACCGGGGAGCTGTTTTTT.